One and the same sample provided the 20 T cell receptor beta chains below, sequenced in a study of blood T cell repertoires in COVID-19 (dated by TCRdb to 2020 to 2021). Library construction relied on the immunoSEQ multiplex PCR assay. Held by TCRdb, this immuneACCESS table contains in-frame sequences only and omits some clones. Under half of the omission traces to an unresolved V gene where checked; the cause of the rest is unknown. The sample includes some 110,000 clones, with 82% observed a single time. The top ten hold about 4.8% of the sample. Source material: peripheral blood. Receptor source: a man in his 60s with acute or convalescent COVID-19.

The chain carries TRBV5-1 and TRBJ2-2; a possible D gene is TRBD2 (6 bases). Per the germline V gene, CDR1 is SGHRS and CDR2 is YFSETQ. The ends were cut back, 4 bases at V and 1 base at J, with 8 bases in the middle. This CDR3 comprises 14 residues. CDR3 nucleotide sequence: TGCGCCAGCAGCAAAGCGGGGAACACCGGGGAGCTGTTTTTT. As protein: CASSKAGNTGELFF.

CDR3 coding DNA: TGTGCCAGCTCACCGGAGTCCTACGAGCAGTACTTC. It encodes CASSPESYEQYF. The chain links TRBV18 to TRBJ2-7; D uncertain. V was shortened by 3 bases and J by 1 base, with 4 bases between the two germline ends. The CDR3 is made up of 12 amino acids. Per the germline V gene, CDR1 is KGHSH and CDR2 is LQKENI.

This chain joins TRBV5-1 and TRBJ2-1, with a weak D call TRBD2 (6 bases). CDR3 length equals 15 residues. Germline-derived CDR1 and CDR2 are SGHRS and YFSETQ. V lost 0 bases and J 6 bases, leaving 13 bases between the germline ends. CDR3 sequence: CASSLAGGTGNEQFF. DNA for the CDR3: TGCGCCAGCAGCTTGGCAGGCGGGACTGGCAATGAGCAGTTCTTC.

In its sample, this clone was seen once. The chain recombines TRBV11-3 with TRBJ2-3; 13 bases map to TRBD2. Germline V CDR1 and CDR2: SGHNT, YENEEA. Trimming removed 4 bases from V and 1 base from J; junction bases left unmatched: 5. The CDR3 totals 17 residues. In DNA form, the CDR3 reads TGTGCCAGCAGCTCGGGGACTAGCGGGGCCCGCACAGATACGCAGTATTTT. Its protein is CASSSGTSGARTDTQYF.

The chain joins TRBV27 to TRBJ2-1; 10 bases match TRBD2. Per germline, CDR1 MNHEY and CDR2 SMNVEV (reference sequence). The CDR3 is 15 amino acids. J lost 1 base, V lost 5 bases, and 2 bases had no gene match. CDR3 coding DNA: TGTGCCAGCAGTGAGACTAGCGGGTCCTACAATGAGCAGTTCTTC. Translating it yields CASSETSGSYNEQFF.

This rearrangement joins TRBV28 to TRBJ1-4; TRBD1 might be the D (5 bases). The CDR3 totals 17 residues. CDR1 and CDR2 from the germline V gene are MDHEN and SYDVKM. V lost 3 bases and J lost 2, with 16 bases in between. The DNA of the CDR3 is TGTGCCAGCAGTTTCTCCACACTCAGGGCGACTAATGAAAAACTGTTTTTT. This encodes CASSFSTLRATNEKLFF.

The CDR3 reads CASSLQSGTENTEAFF. The CDR3 DNA follows: TGTGCCAGCAGCTTACAGTCAGGGACTGAGAACACTGAAGCTTTCTTT. The rearrangement links TRBV7-9 to TRBJ1-1; tentative D call: TRBD1 (5 bases). Trimming stripped 2 bases from V and 1 base from J, with 14 bases between. CDR3 size: 16 residues. CDR1 and CDR2 (germline): SEHNR, FQNEAQ (reference sequence).

CDR3 sequence reads: CASSQAITAYNSPLHF. CDR3 bases: TGTGCCAGCAGCCAAGCGATAACAGCCTATAATTCACCCCTCCACTTT. The chain couples TRBV3-1 (or the pseudogene TRBV3-2) to TRBJ1-6; no definite D call. V was pared by 1 base and J by 2 bases, with 9 bases between. CDR1 is LGHDT and CDR2 is YNNKEL in the germline V gene (reference sequence). CDR3 length: 16 residues.

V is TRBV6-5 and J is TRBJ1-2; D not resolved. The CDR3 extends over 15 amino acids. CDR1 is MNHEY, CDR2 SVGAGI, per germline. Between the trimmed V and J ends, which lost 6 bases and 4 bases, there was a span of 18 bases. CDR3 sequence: CASSLAGVGVYGYTF. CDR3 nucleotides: TGTGCCAGCAGCCTAGCCGGAGTCGGAGTCTATGGCTACACCTTC.

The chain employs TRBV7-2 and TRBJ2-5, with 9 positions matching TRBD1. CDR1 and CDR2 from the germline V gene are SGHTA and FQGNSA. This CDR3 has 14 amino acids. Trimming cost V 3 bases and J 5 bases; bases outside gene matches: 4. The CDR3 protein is CASSLGQGYETQYF. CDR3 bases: TGTGCCAGCAGCTTGGGACAGGGTTATGAGACCCAGTACTTC. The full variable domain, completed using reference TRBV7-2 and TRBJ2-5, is GAGVSQSPSNKVTEKGKDVELRCDPISGHTALYWYRQSLGQGLEFLIYFQGNSAPDKSGLPSDRFSAERTGGSVSTLTIQRTQQEDSAVYLCASSLGQGYETQYFGPGTRLLVL.

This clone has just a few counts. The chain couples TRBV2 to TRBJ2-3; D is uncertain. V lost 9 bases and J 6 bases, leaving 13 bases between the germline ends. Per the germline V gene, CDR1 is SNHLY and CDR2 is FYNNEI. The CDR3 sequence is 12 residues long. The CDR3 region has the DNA TGTGCCAGTACCTCAGGATCGGATACGCAGTATTTT. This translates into CASTSGSDTQYF. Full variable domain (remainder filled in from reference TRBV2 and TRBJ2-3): EPEVTQTPSHQVTQMGQEVILRCVPISNHLYFYWYRQILGQKVEFLVSFYNNEISEKSEIFDDQFSVERPDGSNFTLKIRSTKLEDSAMYFCASTSGSDTQYFGPGTRLTVL.

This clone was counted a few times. CDR3 DNA: TGTGCCAGCAGTTACCGTGGAGGCCTCGGTGGGGAGACCCAGTACTTC. Translating it yields CASSYRGGLGGETQYF. V and J are TRBV6-6 and TRBJ2-5, with D perhaps TRBD2 (5 bases). The V end lost 2 bases, the J end lost 5 bases, and 18 bases lay between the germline ends. The CDR3 extends over 16 amino acids. CDR1 is MNHNY and CDR2 is SVGAGI in the germline V gene (reference sequence).

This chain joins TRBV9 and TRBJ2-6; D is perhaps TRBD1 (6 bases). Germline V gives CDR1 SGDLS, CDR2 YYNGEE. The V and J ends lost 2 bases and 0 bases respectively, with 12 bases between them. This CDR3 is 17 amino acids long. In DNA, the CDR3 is TGTGCCAGCAGCGTGAACAGGGTCAGCTCTGGGGCCAACGTCCTGACTTTC. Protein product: CASSVNRVSSGANVLTF.

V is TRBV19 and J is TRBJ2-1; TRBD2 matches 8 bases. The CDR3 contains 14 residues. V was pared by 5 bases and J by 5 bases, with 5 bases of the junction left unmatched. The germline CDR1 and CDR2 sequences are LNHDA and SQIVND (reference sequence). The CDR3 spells CASSRGGPHNEQFF. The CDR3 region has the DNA TGTGCCAGTAGTCGGGGGGGCCCCCACAATGAGCAGTTCTTC.

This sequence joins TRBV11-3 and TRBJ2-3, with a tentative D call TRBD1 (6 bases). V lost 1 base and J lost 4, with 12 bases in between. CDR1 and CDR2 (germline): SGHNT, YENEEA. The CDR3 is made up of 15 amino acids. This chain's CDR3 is CASSLVGRGSDTQYF. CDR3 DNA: TGTGCCAGCAGCTTAGTGGGCAGGGGTTCAGATACGCAGTATTTT.

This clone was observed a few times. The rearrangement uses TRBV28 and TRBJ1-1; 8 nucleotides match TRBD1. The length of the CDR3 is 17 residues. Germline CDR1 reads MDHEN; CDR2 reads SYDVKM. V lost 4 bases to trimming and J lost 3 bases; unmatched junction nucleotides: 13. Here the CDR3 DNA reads TGTGCCAGCAGTTCTCCTCCTATAGGACAGGGTTACACTGAAGCTTTCTTT. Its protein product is CASSSPPIGQGYTEAFF.

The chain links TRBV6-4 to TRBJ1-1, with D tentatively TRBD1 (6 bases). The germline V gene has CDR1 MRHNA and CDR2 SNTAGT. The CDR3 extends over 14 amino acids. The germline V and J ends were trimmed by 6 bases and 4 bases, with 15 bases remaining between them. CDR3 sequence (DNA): TGTGCCAGCAGCCGGGAGGGGGGGAGCACTGAAGCTTTCTTT. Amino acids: CASSREGGSTEAFF.

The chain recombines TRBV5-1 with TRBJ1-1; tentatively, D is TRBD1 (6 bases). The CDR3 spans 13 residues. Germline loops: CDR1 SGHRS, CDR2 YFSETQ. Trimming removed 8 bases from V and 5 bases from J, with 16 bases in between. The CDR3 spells CASYRERVTEAFF. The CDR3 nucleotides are TGCGCCAGTTACAGGGAACGGGTAACTGAAGCTTTCTTT.

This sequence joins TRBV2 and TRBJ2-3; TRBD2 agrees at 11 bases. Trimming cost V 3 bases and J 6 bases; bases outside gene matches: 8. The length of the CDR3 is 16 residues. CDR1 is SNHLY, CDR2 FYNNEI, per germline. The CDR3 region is CASSDGSGGALDTQYF. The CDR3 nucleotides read TGTGCCAGCAGTGATGGTAGCGGGGGGGCCCTGGATACGCAGTATTTT.

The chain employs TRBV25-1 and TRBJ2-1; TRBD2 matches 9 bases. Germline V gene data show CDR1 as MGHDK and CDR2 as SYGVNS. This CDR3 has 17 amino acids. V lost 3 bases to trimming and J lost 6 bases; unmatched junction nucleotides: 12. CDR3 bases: TGTGCCAGCAGTGACCACGGAGCTAGCGGGACAGCCAATGAGCAGTTCTTC. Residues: CASSDHGASGTANEQFF.